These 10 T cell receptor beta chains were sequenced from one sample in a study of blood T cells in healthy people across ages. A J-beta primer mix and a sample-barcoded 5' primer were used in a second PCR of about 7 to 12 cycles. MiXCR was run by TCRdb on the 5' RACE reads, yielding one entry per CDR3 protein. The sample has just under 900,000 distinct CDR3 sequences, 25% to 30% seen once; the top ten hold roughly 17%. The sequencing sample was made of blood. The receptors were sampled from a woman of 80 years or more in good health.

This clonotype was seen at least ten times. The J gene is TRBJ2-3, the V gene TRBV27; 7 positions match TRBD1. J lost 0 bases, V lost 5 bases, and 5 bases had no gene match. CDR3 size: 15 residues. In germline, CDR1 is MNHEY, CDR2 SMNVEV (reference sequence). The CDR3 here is CASSRKGQSTDTQYF. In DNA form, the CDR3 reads TGTGCCAGCAGTAGAAAGGGACAGAGCACAGATACGCAGTATTTT.

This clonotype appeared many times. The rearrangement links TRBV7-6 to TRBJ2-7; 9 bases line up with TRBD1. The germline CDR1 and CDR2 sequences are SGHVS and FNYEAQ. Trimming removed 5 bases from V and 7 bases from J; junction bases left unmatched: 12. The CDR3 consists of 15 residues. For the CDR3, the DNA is TGTGCCAGCAGCCCTGGACAGGGGAGGTTATGGGAGCAGTACTTC. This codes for CASSPGQGRLWEQYF.

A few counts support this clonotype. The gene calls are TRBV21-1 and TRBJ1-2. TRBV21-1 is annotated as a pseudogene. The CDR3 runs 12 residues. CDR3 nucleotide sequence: TGTGCCAGCAGCAAAGAGGCCCATGGCTACACCTTC. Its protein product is CASSKEAHGYTF.

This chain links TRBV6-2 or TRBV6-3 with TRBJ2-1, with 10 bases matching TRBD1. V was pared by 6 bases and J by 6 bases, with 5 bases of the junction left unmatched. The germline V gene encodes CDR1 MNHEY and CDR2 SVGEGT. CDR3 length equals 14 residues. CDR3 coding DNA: TGTGCCAGCAGGCGACAGGGGGCGGGCAATGAGCAGTTCTTC. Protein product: CASRRQGAGNEQFF.

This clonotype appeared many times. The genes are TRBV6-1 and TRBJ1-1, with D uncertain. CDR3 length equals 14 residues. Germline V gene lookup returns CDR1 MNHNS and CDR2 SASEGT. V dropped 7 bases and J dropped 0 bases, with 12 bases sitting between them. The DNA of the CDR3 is TGTGCCAGCATGCATCGCGGATTGAACACTGAAGCTTTCTTT. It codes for CASMHRGLNTEAFF.

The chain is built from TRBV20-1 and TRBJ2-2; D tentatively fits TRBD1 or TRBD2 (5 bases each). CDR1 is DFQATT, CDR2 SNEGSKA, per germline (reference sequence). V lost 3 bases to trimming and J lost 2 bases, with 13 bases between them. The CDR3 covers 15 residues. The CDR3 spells CSARRGSANTGELFF. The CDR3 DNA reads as TGCAGTGCTAGGAGGGGCTCAGCAAACACCGGGGAGCTGTTTTTT.

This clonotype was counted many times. CDR3 protein: CASSLEGGLHNEQFF. CDR3 nucleotide sequence: TGTGCCAGCAGTTTAGAGGGGGGGTTACACAATGAGCAGTTCTTC. The chain carries TRBV12-3 or TRBV12-4 and TRBJ2-1, with D perhaps matching TRBD2 (7 bases). The CDR3 sequence is 15 residues long. V lost 1 base and J lost 5, with 12 bases in between.

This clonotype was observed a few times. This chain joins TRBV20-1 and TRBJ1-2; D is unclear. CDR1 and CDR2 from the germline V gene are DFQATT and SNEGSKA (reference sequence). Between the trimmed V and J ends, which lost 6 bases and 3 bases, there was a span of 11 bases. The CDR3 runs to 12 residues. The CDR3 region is CSAQSSDYGYTF. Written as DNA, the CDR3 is TGCAGTGCCCAAAGTTCGGACTATGGCTACACCTTC.

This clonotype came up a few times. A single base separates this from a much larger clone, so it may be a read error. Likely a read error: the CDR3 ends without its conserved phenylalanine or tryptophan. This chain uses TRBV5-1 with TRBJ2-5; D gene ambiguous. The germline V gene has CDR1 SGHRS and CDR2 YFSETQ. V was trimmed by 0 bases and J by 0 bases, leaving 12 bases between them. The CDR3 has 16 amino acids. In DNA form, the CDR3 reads TGCGCCAGCAGCTTGGGTCTTCTGCTGTACCAAGAGACCCAGTACTGC. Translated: CASSLGLLLYQETQYC.

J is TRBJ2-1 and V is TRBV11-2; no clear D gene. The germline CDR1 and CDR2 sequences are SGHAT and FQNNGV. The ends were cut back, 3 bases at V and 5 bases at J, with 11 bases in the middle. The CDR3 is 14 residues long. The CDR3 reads CASSFSDGHNEQFF. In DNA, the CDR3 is TGTGCCAGCAGCTTCAGCGACGGTCACAATGAGCAGTTCTTC.